Sequencing of this T cell receptor beta chain was carried out in a study of PD-1 blockade in classical Hodgkin lymphoma. Relapse was seen in all patients after autologous stem cell transplantation, and brentuximab vedotin exposure was variable. Germline CDR1 is KGHSH and CDR2 is LQKENI. V was cut by 2 bases and J by 3 bases, with 7 bases left in between. The CDR3 runs to 14 residues. Repertoires were generated with immunoSEQ multiplex PCR, while TCRdb's copy carries only in-frame clones and drops some. Here the sample spans under 20,000 clones, about four fifths being singletons. Specimen: peripheral blood mononuclear cells (PBMCs), collected before the second cycle of nivolumab. The chain employs TRBV18 and TRBJ1-4, with D unresolved. The clonotype originates from a human donor with classical Hodgkin lymphoma. DNA for the CDR3: TGTGCCAGCTCACCAATAGCCTCTAATGAAAAACTGTTTTTT. This encodes CASSPIASNEKLFF.